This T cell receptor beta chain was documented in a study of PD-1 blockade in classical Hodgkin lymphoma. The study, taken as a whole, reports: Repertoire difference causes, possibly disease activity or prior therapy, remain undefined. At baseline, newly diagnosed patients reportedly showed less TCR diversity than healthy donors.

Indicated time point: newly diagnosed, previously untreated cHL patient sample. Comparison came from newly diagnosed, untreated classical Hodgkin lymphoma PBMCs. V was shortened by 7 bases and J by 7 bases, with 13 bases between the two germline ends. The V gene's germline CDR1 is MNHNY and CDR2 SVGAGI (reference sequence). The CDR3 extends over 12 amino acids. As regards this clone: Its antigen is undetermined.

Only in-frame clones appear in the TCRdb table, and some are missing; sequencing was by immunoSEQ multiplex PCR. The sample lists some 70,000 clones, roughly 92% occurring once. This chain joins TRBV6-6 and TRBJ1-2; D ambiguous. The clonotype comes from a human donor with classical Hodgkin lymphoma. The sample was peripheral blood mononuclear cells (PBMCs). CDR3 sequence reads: CASTPREGGYTF. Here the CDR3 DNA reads TGTGCCAGCACCCCGAGGGAGGGTGGCTACACCTTC.